This TCR beta chain was captured in a study of cytomegalovirus exposure and HLA in healthy donors. Points on this clone: The antigen is not known.

The primer mix had 60 Vbeta and 13 Jbeta primers. Measured with immunoSEQ multiplex PCR; TCRdb has only the in-frame clones, and not every one. The table shows approximately 120,000 clones, with over 60% occurring only once. The CDR3 contains 15 residues. Between the trimmed V and J ends, which lost 5 bases and 5 bases, there was a span of 18 bases. Germline V gene lookup returns CDR1 LNHDA and CDR2 SQIVND (reference sequence). Findings and caveats of the study: The sole available immune exposure information was CMV serostatus.

The sample comprised PBMCs. This TCR came from a young man in good health and CMV-seronegative. This chain links TRBV19 with TRBJ1-2; tentatively, D is TRBD1 (6 bases). This chain's CDR3 is CASSFRTADQYGYTF. The CDR3 DNA sequence: TGTGCCAGTAGTTTCCGGACAGCCGATCAATATGGCTACACCTTC.